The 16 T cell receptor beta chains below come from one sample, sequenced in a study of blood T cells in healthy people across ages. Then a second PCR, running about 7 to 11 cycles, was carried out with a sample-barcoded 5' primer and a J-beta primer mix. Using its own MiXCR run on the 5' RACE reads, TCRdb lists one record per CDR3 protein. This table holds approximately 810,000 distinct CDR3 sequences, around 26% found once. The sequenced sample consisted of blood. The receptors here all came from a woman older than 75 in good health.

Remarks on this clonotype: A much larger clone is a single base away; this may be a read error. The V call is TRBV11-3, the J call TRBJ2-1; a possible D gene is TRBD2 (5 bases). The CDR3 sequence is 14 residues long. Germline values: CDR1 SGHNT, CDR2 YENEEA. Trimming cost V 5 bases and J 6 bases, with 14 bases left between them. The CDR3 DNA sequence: TGTGCCAGCAGCCCCCGGGTAGCGTTCAATGAGCAGTTCTTC. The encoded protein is CASSPRVAFNEQFF. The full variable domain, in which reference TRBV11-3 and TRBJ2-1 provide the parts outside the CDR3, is EAGVVQSPRYKIIEKKQPVAFWCNPISGHNTLYWYLQNLGQGPELLIRYENEEAVDDSQLPKDRFSAERLKGVDSTLKIQPAELGDSAVYLCASSPRVAFNEQFFGPGTRLTVL.

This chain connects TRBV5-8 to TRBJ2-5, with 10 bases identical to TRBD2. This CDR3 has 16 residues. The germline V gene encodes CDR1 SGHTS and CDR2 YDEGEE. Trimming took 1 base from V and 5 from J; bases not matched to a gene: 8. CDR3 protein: CASSLHGLAGAETQYF. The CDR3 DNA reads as TGTGCCAGCAGCTTGCATGGGCTAGCGGGGGCTGAGACCCAGTACTTC.

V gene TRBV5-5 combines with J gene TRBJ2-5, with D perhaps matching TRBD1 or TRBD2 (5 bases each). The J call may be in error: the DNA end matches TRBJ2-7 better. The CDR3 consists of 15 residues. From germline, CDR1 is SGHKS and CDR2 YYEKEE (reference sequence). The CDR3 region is CASSLAGTGFYEQYF. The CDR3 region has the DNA TGTGCCAGCAGCTTGGCGGGGACGGGTTTCTACGAGCAGTACTTC.

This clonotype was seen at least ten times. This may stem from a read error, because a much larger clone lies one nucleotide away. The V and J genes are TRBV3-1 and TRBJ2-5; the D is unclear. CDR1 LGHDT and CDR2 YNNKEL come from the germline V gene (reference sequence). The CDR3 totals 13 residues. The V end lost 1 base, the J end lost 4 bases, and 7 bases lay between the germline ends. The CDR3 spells CASSQGTAETQYF. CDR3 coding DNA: TGTGCCAGCAGCCAAGGGACGGCAGAGACCCAGTACTTC.

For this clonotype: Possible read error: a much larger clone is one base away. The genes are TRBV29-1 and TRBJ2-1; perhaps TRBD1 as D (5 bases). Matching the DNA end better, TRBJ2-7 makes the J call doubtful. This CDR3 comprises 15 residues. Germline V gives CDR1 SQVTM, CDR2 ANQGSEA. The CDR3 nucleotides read TGCAGCTTCTACCCCAGGGTGGCGTCCTACAATGAGCAGTACTTC. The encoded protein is CSFYPRVASYNEQYF.

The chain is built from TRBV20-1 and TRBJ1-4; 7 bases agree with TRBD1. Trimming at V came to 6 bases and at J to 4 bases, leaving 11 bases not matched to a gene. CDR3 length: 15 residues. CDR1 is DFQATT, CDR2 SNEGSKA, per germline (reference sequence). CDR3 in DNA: TGCAGTGCCGGCAGGGGGAACCGATTTAATGAAAAACTGTTTTTT. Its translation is CSAGRGNRFNEKLFF.

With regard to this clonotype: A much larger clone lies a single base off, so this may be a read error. CDR3 residues: CSVGDVRDASYSYTF. The DNA of the CDR3 is TGCAGCGTTGGGGATGTCAGGGACGCTAGCTATAGCTACACCTTC. The chain uses TRBV29-1 and TRBJ1-2, with D perhaps TRBD1 (5 bases). The CDR3 runs 15 residues. The germline CDR1 and CDR2 sequences are SQVTM and ANQGSEA.

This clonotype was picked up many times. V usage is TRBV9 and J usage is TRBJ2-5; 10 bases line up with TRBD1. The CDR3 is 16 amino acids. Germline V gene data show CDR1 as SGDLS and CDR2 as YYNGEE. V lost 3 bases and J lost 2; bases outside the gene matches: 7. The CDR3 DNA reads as TGTGCCAGCAGCGGAAAGACAGGGGGCAATCAAGAGACCCAGTACTTC. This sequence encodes CASSGKTGGNQETQYF. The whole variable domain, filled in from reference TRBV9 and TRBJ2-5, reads DSGVTQTPKHLITATGQRVTLRCSPRSGDLSVYWYQQSLDQGLQFLIQYYNGEERAKGNILERFSAQQFPDLHSELNLSSLELGDSALYFCASSGKTGGNQETQYFGPGTRLLVL.

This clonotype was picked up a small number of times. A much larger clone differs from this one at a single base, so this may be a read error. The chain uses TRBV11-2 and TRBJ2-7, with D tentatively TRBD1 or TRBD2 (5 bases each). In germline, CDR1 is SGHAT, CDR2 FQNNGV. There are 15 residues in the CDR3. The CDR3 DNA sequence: TGTGGCAGCAGCTTCGGGACGGGTAGCTCCTACGAGCAGTACTTC. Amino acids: CGSSFGTGSSYEQYF.

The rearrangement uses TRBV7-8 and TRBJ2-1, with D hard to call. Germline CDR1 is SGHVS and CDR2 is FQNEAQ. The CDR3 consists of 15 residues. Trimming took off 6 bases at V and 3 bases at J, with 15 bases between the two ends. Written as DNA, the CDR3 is TGTGCCAGCAGTACCGTAACCAAAGACTACAATGAGCAGTTCTTC. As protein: CASSTVTKDYNEQFF.

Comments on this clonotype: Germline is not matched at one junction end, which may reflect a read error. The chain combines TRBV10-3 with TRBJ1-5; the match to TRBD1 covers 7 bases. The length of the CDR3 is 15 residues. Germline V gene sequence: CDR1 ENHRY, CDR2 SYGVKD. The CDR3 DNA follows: TGTGTCATCAGTGGAATAGGGGGCAAGGATCAGCCCCAGCATTTT. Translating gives CVISGIGGKDQPQHF.

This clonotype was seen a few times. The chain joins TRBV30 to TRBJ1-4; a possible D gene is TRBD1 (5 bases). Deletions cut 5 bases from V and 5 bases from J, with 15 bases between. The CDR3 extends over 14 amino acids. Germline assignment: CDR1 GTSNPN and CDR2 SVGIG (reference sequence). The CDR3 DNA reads TGTGCCTGGGCGCAGGGACTACCCAATGAAAAACTGTTTTTT. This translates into CAWAQGLPNEKLFF.

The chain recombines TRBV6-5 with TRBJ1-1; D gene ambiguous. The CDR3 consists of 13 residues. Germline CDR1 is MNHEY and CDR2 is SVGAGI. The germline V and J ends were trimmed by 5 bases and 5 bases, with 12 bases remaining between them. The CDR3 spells CASSPRGWTEAFF. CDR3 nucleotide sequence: TGTGCCAGCAGTCCCCGAGGTTGGACTGAAGCTTTCTTT.

This chain's CDR3 is CASSLGRAGEQYF. CDR3 sequence (DNA): TGTGCCAGCAGCTTGGGCAGGGCTGGCGAGCAGTACTTC. The J gene is TRBJ2-7, the V gene TRBV7-2; the D gene is possibly TRBD1 (5 bases). The CDR3 has 13 amino acids. Trimming cost V 3 bases and J 6 bases, with 12 bases left between them. The germline gives CDR1 SGHTA, CDR2 FQGNSA.

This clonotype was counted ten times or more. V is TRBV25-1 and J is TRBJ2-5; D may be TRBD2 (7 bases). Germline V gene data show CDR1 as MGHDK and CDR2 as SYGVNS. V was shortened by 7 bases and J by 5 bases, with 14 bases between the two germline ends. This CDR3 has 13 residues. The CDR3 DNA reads TGTGCCAGCACCGAAGGGGGGGTGGAGACCCAGTACTTC. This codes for CASTEGGVETQYF.

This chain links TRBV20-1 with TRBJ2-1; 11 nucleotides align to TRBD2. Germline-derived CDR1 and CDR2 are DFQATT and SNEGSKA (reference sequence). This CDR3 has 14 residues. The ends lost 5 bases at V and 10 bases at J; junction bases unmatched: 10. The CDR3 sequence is CSAPSLRLAGEQFF. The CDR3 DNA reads TGCAGTGCTCCGAGTCTTAGACTAGCGGGAGAGCAGTTCTTC.